One sample yielded the 11 T cell receptor beta chains listed below, sequenced in a study of blood T cell repertoires in COVID-19. Clones were read by immunoSEQ multiplex PCR, and TCRdb kept only the in-frame ones, dropping some. The sample records roughly 95,000 clones, less than 85% being singletons. Sample: peripheral blood. The receptors originated from a human donor in a cohort sampled during active COVID-19.

This clone was detected only once. The J gene is TRBJ1-1, the V gene TRBV19, with no clear D. Per germline, CDR1 LNHDA and CDR2 SQIVND (reference sequence). Trimming removed 5 bases at V and 0 bases at J, with 7 bases between. The CDR3 is 13 residues long. This chain's CDR3 is CASSFGLNTEAFF. CDR3 in DNA: TGTGCCAGTAGTTTTGGGCTGAACACTGAAGCTTTCTTT.

The J gene is TRBJ1-2, the V gene TRBV28; TRBD1 matches at 9 bases. Trimming cost V 6 bases and J 8 bases; bases outside gene matches: 4. Looked up from germline, CDR1 is MDHEN and CDR2 is SYDVKM. The CDR3 covers 12 residues. The CDR3 sequence: CASSRQGEGYTF. CDR3 nucleotides: TGTGCCAGCAGCAGACAGGGGGAGGGCTACACCTTC.

The chain carries TRBV5-1 and TRBJ1-6; 9 bases match TRBD1. Unmatched junction bases numbered 4, after V lost 4 bases and J lost 8 bases. From germline, CDR1 is SGHRS and CDR2 YFSETQ. This CDR3 comprises 14 residues. CDR3 DNA sequence: TGCGCCAGCAGCATAGGACAGGGGCATTCACCCCTCCACTTT. Amino acids: CASSIGQGHSPLHF.

The genes are TRBV11-2 and TRBJ2-7; TRBD2 matches 13 bases. Germline CDR1 and CDR2: SGHAT and FQNNGV. CDR3 length equals 18 residues. The junction had 15 bases not matched to a gene; V was cut back by 3 bases and J by 7 bases. CDR3 sequence (DNA): TGTGCCAGCAGCTTTAGACTAGCGGGGGGTCTCCTCGCAAATGAGCAGTACTTC. Amino acids: CASSFRLAGGLLANEQYF.

The gene calls are TRBV9 and TRBJ2-1, with 9 bases fitting TRBD2. Germline V lookup: CDR1 SGDLS, CDR2 YYNGEE. The CDR3 runs to 15 residues. Germline trimming cut 1 base from V and 1 base from J; bases unmatched to any gene: 0. CDR3 DNA sequence: TGTGCCAGCAGCGTACTAGCGGGATCCTACAATGAGCAGTTCTTC. Protein product: CASSVLAGSYNEQFF.

To note about this clone: The same CDR3 also results from other DNA sequences found in this sample. The chain carries TRBV12-3 or TRBV12-4 and TRBJ2-7, with D possibly matching TRBD2 (5 bases). The CDR3 runs 11 residues. V was clipped by 4 bases and J by 4 bases, with 5 bases between them. Here the CDR3 reads CASSSGYEQYF. For the CDR3, the DNA is TGTGCCAGCAGTTCGGGGTACGAGCAGTACTTC.

The rearrangement uses TRBV3-1 (or the pseudogene TRBV3-2) and TRBJ1-4, with D possibly matching TRBD1 (5 bases). Germline CDR1 reads LGHDT; CDR2 reads YNNKEL (reference sequence). CDR3 length: 15 residues. Trimming shortened V by 6 bases and J by 5 bases, and 16 bases separated the two germline ends. The CDR3 sequence is CASSGTGSANEKLFF. For the CDR3, the DNA is TGTGCCAGCAGTGGAACAGGATCCGCAAATGAAAAACTGTTTTTT.

This clone was seen just once. The chain is built from TRBV19 and TRBJ2-4; 7 nucleotides align to TRBD1. CDR3 length: 13 amino acids. The ends lost 4 bases at V and 5 bases at J; junction bases unmatched: 2. Germline V lookup: CDR1 LNHDA, CDR2 SQIVND (reference sequence). The CDR3 here is CASSRTGENIQYF. CDR3 in DNA: TGTGCCAGTAGTAGAACAGGGGAAAACATTCAGTACTTC.

For this clone: A read error may account for a junction end that differs from germline. The CDR3 DNA sequence: TGTGCCAGTAGGATAGCGGGGAACACAGATACGCAGTATTTT. The encoded protein is CASRIAGNTDTQYF. The chain couples TRBV19 to TRBJ2-3, with 8 bases lining up with TRBD2. CDR1 is LNHDA, CDR2 SQIVND, per germline (reference sequence). This CDR3 has 14 amino acids.

The chain combines TRBV15 with TRBJ2-4, with D perhaps TRBD2 (5 bases). Trimming pared 3 bases from V and 0 bases from J, leaving 12 bases between. CDR1 is LNHNV and CDR2 is YYDKDF in the germline V gene (reference sequence). The CDR3 loop spans 16 amino acids. Written as DNA, the CDR3 is TGTGCCACCAGCAGCCCCCTCGGGGTAGCCAAAAACATTCAGTACTTC. It codes for CATSSPLGVAKNIQYF.

The chain links TRBV10-3 to TRBJ1-1; 7 positions agree with TRBD1. This CDR3 has 14 residues. CDR1 is ENHRY and CDR2 is SYGVKD in the germline V gene. The ends lost 4 bases at V and 6 bases at J; junction bases unmatched: 8. CDR3 sequence reads: CAISVDRVLAEAFF. The CDR3 bases are TGTGCCATCAGTGTTGACAGGGTGTTAGCTGAAGCTTTCTTT.